The sequence of this T cell receptor (beta chain) was determined in a study of blood T cell repertoires in COVID-19. Study-wide context: COVID-19 samples from acute and convalescent phases originated in the United States, Italy and Spain.

In the source study's methods: Counts of nucleated cells, estimated from reference gene primer amplification, were obtained. Only in-frame clones appear in the TCRdb table, and some are missing; sequencing was by immunoSEQ multiplex PCR. The D gene and trimming were derived from the DNA, and the V and J assignments and clone size from that table. The table lists 150,000 to 160,000 clones, roughly 84% of them singletons, with about 12% in the top ten. Seattle patients were enrolled during active infection and followed longitudinally. The junction had 3 bases not matched to a gene; V was cut back by 5 bases and J by 8 bases. In germline, CDR1 is SNHLY, CDR2 FYNNEI. The CDR3 length is 14 residues.

This sequence was found in a woman aged 60-75 years with COVID-19, enrolled during active disease. Specimen: peripheral blood. The chain joins TRBV2 to TRBJ1-4; 12 bases map to TRBD1. The CDR3 loop reads CASSWDRGREKLFF. CDR3 DNA sequence: TGTGCCAGCAGTTGGGACAGGGGGCGAGAAAAACTGTTTTTT.